This TCR beta chain was observed in a study of blood T cell repertoires in COVID-19. V dropped 1 base and J dropped 6 bases, with 12 bases sitting between them. This CDR3 region has 14 residues. The germline V gene encodes CDR1 LNHDA and CDR2 SQIVND (reference sequence). Assay used: immunoSEQ multiplex PCR; TCRdb lists only in-frame clones, some missing. The repertoire holds around 170,000 clones, with roughly 80% as singletons. The gene calls are TRBV19 and TRBJ1-1; no reliable D call. The clonotype comes from a woman in her 70s with COVID-19, enrolled during active disease. Sequences were obtained from peripheral blood. This chain's CDR3 is CASSIGGHWPEAFF. The CDR3 bases are TGTGCCAGTAGTATAGGCGGCCACTGGCCTGAAGCTTTCTTT. Full variable domain (outside the CDR3, taken from reference TRBV19 and TRBJ1-1): DGGITQSPKYLFRKEGQNVTLSCEQNLNHDAMYWYRQDPGQGLRLIYYSQIVNDFQKGDIAEGYSVSREKKESFPLTVTSAQKNPTAFYLCASSIGGHWPEAFFGQGTRLTVV.